This T cell receptor beta chain was recorded in a study of blood T cell repertoires in COVID-19. Sequenced by immunoSEQ multiplex PCR; TCRdb stores in-frame clones only, minus some. The table includes tens of thousands of clones, 80% to 85% detected once. The CDR3 covers 14 residues. Trimming took off 10 bases at V and 2 bases at J, with 15 bases between the two ends. Germline lookup yields CDR1 LNHDA and CDR2 SQIVND (reference sequence). What was sequenced was peripheral blood. This chain links TRBV19 with TRBJ1-3; tentative D call: TRBD1 (6 bases). The sequence derives from a middle-aged man with acute or convalescent COVID-19. In DNA, the CDR3 is TGTGCCACCGTCGGGGGGGCGCCTGGAAACACCATATATTTT. Translating it yields CATVGGAPGNTIYF.